This T cell receptor beta chain stems from a study of cytomegalovirus exposure and HLA in healthy donors. Study-level findings and limits: In a later analysis, HLA-C alleles had the fewest associated TCRs, DRB1 alleles the most. In a later analysis, the majority of CMV-associated beta chains seemingly showed HLA restriction. More clonal expansion characterized HLA-associated TCR beta chains than equally common others in a later analysis. Most of the TCR beta V segments (in an earlier analysis) were productive either about 90% or about 30% of the time.

Worth noting for this clone: Its specificity is not known.

PCR involved 60 Vbeta and 13 Jbeta primers. Only in-frame clones appear in the TCRdb table, and some are missing; sequencing was by immunoSEQ multiplex PCR. The sample's table shows just under 80,000 clones. Germline V lookup: CDR1 LNHDA, CDR2 SQIVND (reference sequence). The CDR3 is 17 amino acids. The V gene lost 1 base and the J gene lost 0 bases, with 13 bases spanning the gap. The sequenced sample was PBMCs. The J gene is TRBJ1-5, the V gene TRBV19, with D unclear. This TCR was sampled from a man aged 18 to 29 in good health and CMV-seropositive. CDR3 in DNA: TGTGCCAGTAGTATAGTGTCAGGTCGCCATAGCAATCAGCCCCAGCATTTT. It encodes CASSIVSGRHSNQPQHF.